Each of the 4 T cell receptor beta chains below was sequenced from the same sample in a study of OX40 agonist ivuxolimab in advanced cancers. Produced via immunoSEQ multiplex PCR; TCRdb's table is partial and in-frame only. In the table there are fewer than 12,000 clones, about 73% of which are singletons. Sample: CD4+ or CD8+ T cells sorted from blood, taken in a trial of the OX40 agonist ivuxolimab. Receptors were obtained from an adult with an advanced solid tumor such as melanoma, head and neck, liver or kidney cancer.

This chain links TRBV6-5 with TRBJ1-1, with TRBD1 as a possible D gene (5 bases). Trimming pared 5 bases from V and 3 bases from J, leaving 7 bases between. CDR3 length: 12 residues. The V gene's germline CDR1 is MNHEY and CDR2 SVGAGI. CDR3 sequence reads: CASSTGDTEAFF. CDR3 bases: TGTGCCAGCAGTACAGGCGACACTGAAGCTTTCTTT.

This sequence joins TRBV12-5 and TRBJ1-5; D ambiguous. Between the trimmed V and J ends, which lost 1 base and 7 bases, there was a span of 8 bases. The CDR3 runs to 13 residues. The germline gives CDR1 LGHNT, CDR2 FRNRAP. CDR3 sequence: CASGLEGPQPQHF. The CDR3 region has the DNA TGTGCTAGTGGTTTGGAAGGACCGCAGCCCCAGCATTTT.

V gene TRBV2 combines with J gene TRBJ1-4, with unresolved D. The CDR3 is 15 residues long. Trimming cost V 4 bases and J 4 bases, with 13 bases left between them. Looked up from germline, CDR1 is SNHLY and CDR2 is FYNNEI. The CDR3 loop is CASSVWTDLNEKLFF. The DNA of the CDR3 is TGTGCCAGCAGTGTCTGGACGGACCTTAATGAAAAACTGTTTTTT.

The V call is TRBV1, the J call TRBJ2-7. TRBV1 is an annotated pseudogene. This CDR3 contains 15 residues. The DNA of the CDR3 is TGCACCAGCAGCCTTAGGGCAGGAGCTCCCTACGAGCAGTACTTC. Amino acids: CTSSLRAGAPYEQYF.